This T cell receptor (beta chain) stems from a study of blood T cell repertoires in COVID-19. The CDR3 sequence is 13 residues long. V was pared by 4 bases and J by 8 bases, with 14 bases between. As handled by the study authors: Reference gene primer amplification yielded estimated nucleated cell counts. Sequenced by immunoSEQ multiplex PCR; TCRdb stores in-frame clones only, minus some. The V and J calls and clone size are taken from that table; D and trimming were inferred from the DNA. Here the sample spans under 350,000 clones, approximately 83% being singletons. Clinical histories supplied by participants themselves formed the basis of cohort assignment.

The sample comprised PBMCs or T cells enriched from blood (not recorded which). The TCR was taken from a middle-aged woman with acute COVID-19. This chain uses TRBV12-3 or TRBV12-4 with TRBJ1-2; the D is unclear. The CDR3 nucleotides are TGTGCCAGCAGTTCCCCCCCTCGGGAAGGCTACACCTTC. This gives the protein CASSSPPREGYTF.